The clone carrying this TCR beta chain counts as medium-sized (0.01 to 0.1%). Its antigen is currently unknown. Profiling relied on immunoSEQ multiplex PCR, and the TCRdb table lists in-frame clones only, not all of them. The sample has 7,500 to 8,500 clones, approximately 62% seen once; the top ten hold around 12%. This sample was taken from a study of T cells in tumors after PD-1 blockade. The overall study: Daily vismodegib 150 mg continued in a subset of anti-PD-1-treated patients.

Study-wide points: Expanded exhausted CD8+ clones after therapy were mostly novel clonotypes. Two pre-treatment samples showed no clonal replacement between them.

V lost 5 bases to trimming and J lost 2 bases, with 15 bases between them. Germline V lookup: CDR1 SNHLY, CDR2 FYNNEI. This CDR3 has 15 residues. Stated time point: second of two post-therapy site-matched biopsies about 2 months apart. This receptor was taken from a human donor with basal cell carcinoma. V is TRBV2 and J is TRBJ2-5; no firm D call. This specimen was tumor tissue, taken after anti-PD-1 treatment. The CDR3 DNA reads as TGTGCCAGCAGTTTTCCAGGAACTCGTCAAGAGACCCAGTACTTC. It yields the protein CASSFPGTRQETQYF.